Following are 21 T cell receptor beta chains from one sample sequenced in a study of early stage breast cancer tumors. TCRdb's copy holds only in-frame clones and misses some; the assay was immunoSEQ multiplex PCR. The sample gives about 72,000 clones, 65% to 85% of which show up once; 3.5% is in the top ten. The specimen sequenced was blood. These receptors came from a person in their 60s with breast cancer.

V and J are TRBV6-1 and TRBJ1-5; D remains ambiguous. This CDR3 is built from 13 residues. In germline, CDR1 is MNHNS, CDR2 SASEGT. V shed 6 bases and J shed 4 bases, with 10 bases lying between them. DNA for the CDR3: TGTGCCAGCAGGCGGGAGAGGAATCAGCCCCAGCATTTT. It specifies CASRRERNQPQHF.

The chain joins TRBV19 to TRBJ2-2; TRBD2 agrees at 11 bases. The J segment lost 6 bases and the V segment lost 7 bases, leaving 4 bases of the junction unmatched. The CDR3 consists of 14 residues. Germline loops: CDR1 LNHDA, CDR2 SQIVND (reference sequence). Here the CDR3 DNA reads TGTGCCAGTATTCTAGCGGGAGGTTCCGGGGAGCTGTTTTTT. It is translated as CASILAGGSGELFF.

The rearrangement uses TRBV6-5 and TRBJ2-3, with a tentative D call TRBD2 (5 bases). Germline V lookup: CDR1 MNHEY, CDR2 SVGAGI. Trimming pared 2 bases from V and 2 bases from J, leaving 8 bases between. This CDR3 has 14 residues. In DNA form, the CDR3 reads TGTGCCAGCAGTTACGGGGAGTACACAGATACGCAGTATTTT. It yields the protein CASSYGEYTDTQYF.

This chain connects TRBV15 to TRBJ1-4; weak D call: TRBD1 (5 bases). V lost 0 bases to trimming and J lost 6 bases, with 14 bases between them. Germline values: CDR1 LNHNV, CDR2 YYDKDF (reference sequence). The CDR3 runs 16 residues. CDR3 sequence reads: CATSRDLAQGHEKLFF. The CDR3 region has the DNA TGTGCCACCAGCAGAGATCTTGCCCAGGGCCATGAAAAACTGTTTTTT.

The chain recombines TRBV2 with TRBJ2-7; possible D gene TRBD1, 6 bases. Trimming stripped 1 base from V and 6 bases from J, with 10 bases between. CDR3 length: 13 residues. The germline V gene encodes CDR1 SNHLY and CDR2 FYNNEI. CDR3 sequence (DNA): TGTGCCAGCAGTGAAGACAGGGAGTTCGAGCAGTACTTC. It yields the protein CASSEDREFEQYF.

The V and J genes are TRBV28 and TRBJ2-3, with 8 bases identical to TRBD2. This CDR3 is built from 17 residues. Losses at the gene ends were 4 bases for V and 1 base for J; bases not matched to a gene: 10. CDR1 and CDR2 (germline): MDHEN, SYDVKM. The CDR3 region is CASSSPSGAGGTDTQYF. The DNA for the CDR3 is TGTGCCAGCAGTTCCCCCTCCGGAGCGGGAGGCACAGATACGCAGTATTTT.

This clone was counted only a few times. The chain employs TRBV12-1 and TRBJ1-1. TRBV12-1 is a pseudogene locus. This CDR3 has 17 amino acids. The DNA for the CDR3 is TGTGCCAGCAGCTCTAGCCTAAAACGAGGGGCGAGGACTGAAGCTTTCTTT. This codes for CASSSSLKRGARTEAFF.

The V call is TRBV28, the J call TRBJ2-3; 8 nucleotides line up with TRBD2. The CDR3 is made up of 14 amino acids. V lost 5 bases, J lost 5 bases, and 6 bases stayed unmatched. Germline loops: CDR1 MDHEN, CDR2 SYDVKM. The CDR3 loop is CASSLGGVGDTQYF. The CDR3 DNA reads as TGTGCCAGCAGTCTCGGGGGGGTTGGAGATACGCAGTATTTT.

This chain connects TRBV6-6 to TRBJ2-5, with D perhaps given as TRBD1 or TRBD2 (5 bases each). The germline CDR1 and CDR2 sequences are MNHNY and SVGAGI (reference sequence). CDR3 length equals 15 residues. V was cut by 4 bases and J by 4 bases, with 16 bases left in between. DNA for the CDR3: TGTGCCAGCAGTTCAATGTGGGGGATTGGAGAGACCCAGTACTTC. This gives the protein CASSSMWGIGETQYF.

This clone was counted only a few times. The V gene is TRBV5-4, the J gene TRBJ1-2; D possibly corresponds to TRBD1 (6 bases). Germline V gene lookup returns CDR1 SGHNT and CDR2 YYREEE (reference sequence). The CDR3 is 14 amino acids. V lost 6 bases to trimming and J lost 2 bases, with 14 bases between them. CDR3 sequence: CASNPNRENYGYTF. The CDR3, as DNA: TGTGCCAGCAACCCGAACAGGGAGAACTATGGCTACACCTTC.

The chain combines TRBV5-1 with TRBJ2-7; possible D gene TRBD1, 6 bases. Germline V gene sequence: CDR1 SGHRS, CDR2 YFSETQ. CDR3 length: 14 amino acids. The V gene lost 4 bases and the J gene lost 4 bases, with 15 bases spanning the gap. The CDR3 region is CASSLGTTSYEQYF. In DNA form, the CDR3 reads TGCGCCAGCAGCCTCGGGACAACCTCTTACGAGCAGTACTTC.

The V call is TRBV4-1, the J call TRBJ1-1; weak D call: TRBD1 (5 bases). The ends were cut back, 6 bases at V and 1 base at J, with 12 bases in the middle. This CDR3 has 14 amino acids. Germline V gene data show CDR1 as MGHRA and CDR2 as YSYEKL. The CDR3 here is CASRERDPNTEAFF. In nucleotides, the CDR3 is TGCGCCAGCAGGGAACGGGACCCGAACACTGAAGCTTTCTTT.

This clone was detected a few times. V usage is TRBV9 and J usage is TRBJ2-7; 7 bases map to TRBD1. J lost 3 bases, V lost 5 bases, and 11 bases had no gene match. CDR1 and CDR2 (germline): SGDLS, YYNGEE. This CDR3 has 15 amino acids. In DNA, the CDR3 is TGTGCCAGCAGGGGTACTAGGACAGGAGTCTACGAGCAGTACTTC. Its protein product is CASRGTRTGVYEQYF.

In its sample, this clone was seen once. The J gene is TRBJ2-5, the V gene TRBV9, with a possible D match to TRBD1 (6 bases). The ends were cut back, 4 bases at V and 5 bases at J, with 12 bases in the middle. The CDR3 contains 13 residues. Germline CDR1 is SGDLS and CDR2 is YYNGEE. CDR3 residues: CASSTGQGETQYF. The CDR3 DNA sequence: TGTGCCAGCAGCACTGGTCAGGGGGAGACCCAGTACTTC. Filled out from reference TRBV9 and TRBJ2-5, the complete variable domain reads DSGVTQTPKHLITATGQRVTLRCSPRSGDLSVYWYQQSLDQGLQFLIQYYNGEERAKGNILERFSAQQFPDLHSELNLSSLELGDSALYFCASSTGQGETQYFGPGTRLLVL.

V usage is TRBV5-1 and J usage is TRBJ2-3, with a weak D call TRBD2 (5 bases). Trimming stripped 4 bases from V and 1 base from J, with 10 bases between. CDR1 is SGHRS, CDR2 YFSETQ, per germline. This CDR3 contains 14 residues. The DNA of the CDR3 is TGCGCCAGCAGCCTGGAGGTCCGCACAGATACGCAGTATTTT. This sequence encodes CASSLEVRTDTQYF.

V and J are TRBV30 and TRBJ2-1; D is ambiguous. The CDR3 consists of 11 residues. From germline, CDR1 is GTSNPN and CDR2 SVGIG (reference sequence). Between the trimmed V and J ends, which lost 2 bases and 7 bases, there was a span of 6 bases. The CDR3 spells CAWSPLNEQFF. The CDR3 DNA is TGTGCCTGGAGTCCACTTAATGAGCAGTTCTTC.

The chain couples TRBV19 to TRBJ2-4; perhaps TRBD2 as D (5 bases). V shed 0 bases and J shed 7 bases, with 13 bases lying between them. CDR1 and CDR2 from the germline V gene are LNHDA and SQIVND (reference sequence). CDR3 length: 15 residues. The CDR3 nucleotides are TGTGCCAGTAGTATAGATTGGGCGGGTGGGAACATTCAGTACTTC. It yields the protein CASSIDWAGGNIQYF.

The chain uses TRBV7-8 and TRBJ1-5, with 9 positions matching TRBD1. V lost 4 bases and J lost 0; bases outside the gene matches: 1. The CDR3 totals 15 residues. Germline values: CDR1 SGHVS, CDR2 FQNEAQ. The CDR3: CASSSDRGSNQPQHF. The CDR3 DNA follows: TGTGCCAGCAGCTCGGACAGGGGTAGCAATCAGCCCCAGCATTTT.

This chain uses TRBV5-1 with TRBJ1-1; D perhaps matches TRBD1 (5 bases). The V gene lost 4 bases and the J gene lost 6 bases, with 19 bases spanning the gap. The germline CDR1 and CDR2 sequences are SGHRS and YFSETQ. This CDR3 is 15 amino acids long. CDR3 protein: CASSQNNGGWPEAFF. In DNA form, the CDR3 reads TGCGCCAGCAGCCAAAATAATGGGGGATGGCCTGAAGCTTTCTTT.

The chain is built from TRBV10-3 and TRBJ2-3; TRBD2 matches at 8 bases. CDR1 ENHRY and CDR2 SYGVKD come from the germline V gene. This CDR3 has 16 amino acids. The V and J ends lost 4 bases and 1 base, in that order; junction bases with no gene match: 7. Here the CDR3 DNA reads TGTGCCATCAGTGGCTCCGGGAGGGAAGGCACAGATACGCAGTATTTT. It codes for CAISGSGREGTDTQYF.

CDR3 bases: TGTGCCAGCAGCTCGACAGGGGGCAAGTACGAGCAGTACTTC. It specifies CASSSTGGKYEQYF. The chain joins TRBV11-2 to TRBJ2-7; 10 bases fit TRBD1. V trimming: 4 bases; J trimming: 4 bases; junction bases outside the gene matches: 4. The germline V gene has CDR1 SGHAT and CDR2 FQNNGV. CDR3 length: 14 amino acids.